These 20 T cell receptor beta chains were sequenced from one sample in a study of T cells in Graves' hyperthyroidism and ophthalmopathy. RNA transcripts were the template for amplifying TCR beta CDR3 regions. Using the HTBI primer set, a first-round RT-PCR was run on the TCR CDR3. Each CDR3 protein is one row after TCRdb ran MiXCR on the multiplex PCR reads. The sample holds about 540,000 distinct CDR3 sequences; 46% are singletons and the top ten take 8.2%. Source material: peripheral blood or thyroid tissue (not recorded which). The source is a woman aged 18-29 years with Graves' hyperthyroidism.

This chain uses TRBV12-3 or TRBV12-4 with TRBJ1-5, with 10 bases matching TRBD1. The V and J ends lost 7 bases and 6 bases, in that order; junction bases with no gene match: 6. The CDR3 has 14 amino acids. The CDR3 DNA sequence: TGTGCCAGCATTCGACAGGGGGCAGGTCAGCCCCAGCATTTT. Translated, it gives CASIRQGAGQPQHF.

This clonotype was counted between two and nine times. The rearrangement links TRBV12-3 or TRBV12-4 to TRBJ1-4, with 8 bases lining up with TRBD1. After removal of 5 bases from V and 8 bases from J, the junction contained 4 bases not matched to a gene. The CDR3 loop spans 13 amino acids. The CDR3 reads CASSQGAGEKLFF. The CDR3 DNA sequence: TGTGCCAGCAGTCAGGGGGCGGGCGAAAAACTGTTTTTT.

For this clonotype: Mismatch with germline at one junction end may stem from a read error. The rearrangement links TRBV7-3 to TRBJ1-6, with a possible D match to TRBD1 (6 bases). The CDR3 contains 15 residues. Germline CDR1 SGHTA, CDR2 FQGTGA. The DNA for the CDR3 is TGCGCCAGCAGCCCGGGGGGCAGGGGCAATTCACCCCTCCACTTT. Translated, it gives CASSPGGRGNSPLHF.

The rearrangement links TRBV25-1 to TRBJ2-7; 11 bases are a match to TRBD2. The CDR3 is made up of 18 amino acids. The ends lost 6 bases at V and 5 bases at J; junction bases unmatched: 18. Germline CDR1 and CDR2: MGHDK and SYGVNS. Here the CDR3 DNA reads TGTGCCAGCAGCTCCTCAAGGGTCGCTAGCGGGAGGAAGAACGAGCAGTACTTC. Encoded protein: CASSSSRVASGRKNEQYF.

The chain uses TRBV10-3 and TRBJ1-4, with 8 bases that match TRBD1. After removal of 5 bases from V and 5 bases from J, the junction contained 7 bases not matched to a gene. Germline-derived CDR1 and CDR2 are ENHRY and SYGVKD. The CDR3 has 15 amino acids. CDR3: CAISTGQVLNEKLFF. CDR3 nucleotides: TGTGCCATCAGTACGGGACAGGTGCTAAATGAAAAACTGTTTTTT.

J is TRBJ2-5 and V is TRBV7-2; D unresolved. The CDR3 has 13 residues. The V end lost 5 bases, the J end lost 5 bases, and 12 bases lay between the germline ends. From germline, CDR1 is SGHTA and CDR2 FQGNSA. The CDR3 coding sequence is TGTGCCAGCAGCCAAGTCAGTACGGAGACCCAGTACTTC. It yields the protein CASSQVSTETQYF.

As concerns this clonotype: Possible read error: a much larger clone is one base away. The V gene is TRBV6-2 or TRBV6-3, the J gene TRBJ1-6, with D unresolved. Trimming removed 8 bases from V and 0 bases from J, with 5 bases in between. The CDR3 length is 13 residues. CDR1 and CDR2 from the germline V gene are MNHEY and SVGEGT. In DNA form, the CDR3 reads TGTGCCAGCTGTGACTCCTATAATTCACCCCTCCACTTT. This sequence encodes CASCDSYNSPLHF.

The chain recombines TRBV4-3 with TRBJ2-5, with D hard to call. Germline values: CDR1 LGHNA, CDR2 YSLEER. Trimming cost V 6 bases and J 8 bases, with 10 bases left between them. CDR3 length: 11 amino acids. The CDR3 region is CASSMGYTQYF. In DNA, the CDR3 is TGCGCCAGCAGTATGGGGTACACCCAGTACTTC.

The chain is built from TRBV5-1 and TRBJ2-7; 8 bases fit TRBD2. CDR3 length: 14 amino acids. V lost 4 bases and J lost 6; bases outside the gene matches: 9. The germline CDR1 and CDR2 sequences are SGHRS and YFSETQ. CDR3 in DNA: TGCGCCAGCAGCCCAGAGACTAGCGTTACCGAGCAGTACTTC. Translated: CASSPETSVTEQYF.

The sample holds one count of this clonotype. This rearrangement joins TRBV5-4 to TRBJ1-4, with 8 positions matching TRBD1. CDR1 and CDR2 from the germline V gene are SGHNT and YYREEE (reference sequence). CDR3 size: 16 residues. V was clipped by 0 bases and J by 8 bases; unmatched bases: 9. CDR3 coding DNA: TGTGCCAGCAGCTTGGGGAGACAGGGGAAGTACGAAAAACTGTTTTTT. Translated: CASSLGRQGKYEKLFF.

A remark on this clonotype: Here the CDR3 omits its conserved ending phenylalanine or tryptophan, so a read error is the likely source. The rearrangement uses TRBV20-1 and TRBJ2-7; TRBD2 aligns across 13 bases. The CDR3 has 12 residues. The V gene's germline CDR1 is DFQATT and CDR2 SNEGSKA (reference sequence). With 4 bases clipped from V and 9 bases from J, the junction kept 3 bases outside the gene matches. DNA of the CDR3: TGCAGTGCTACCGGGACTAGCGGGATGCAGTACTTA. Its translation is CSATGTSGMQYL.

This clonotype has a handful of counts. The chain combines TRBV5-1 with TRBJ2-6, with D perhaps matching TRBD1 (6 bases). Germline CDR1 reads SGHRS; CDR2 reads YFSETQ. This CDR3 contains 18 residues. The V gene lost 3 bases and the J gene lost 0 bases, with 16 bases spanning the gap. The CDR3 DNA sequence: TGCGCCAGCAGCTCTGAGGGGGTAAAATTCTCTGGGGCCAACGTCCTGACTTTC. This gives the protein CASSSEGVKFSGANVLTF.

The table lists this clonotype with many counts. The rearrangement joins TRBV15 to TRBJ2-5; TRBD2 aligns across 7 bases. Germline CDR1 LNHNV, CDR2 YYDKDF (reference sequence). This CDR3 is built from 16 residues. Germline trimming cut 1 base from V and 4 bases from J; bases unmatched to any gene: 9. Here the CDR3 reads CATSRVLAGVLETQYF. The CDR3 DNA is TGTGCCACCAGCAGAGTGCTCGCGGGAGTGTTAGAGACCCAGTACTTC.

This clonotype was counted only a few times. The rearrangement links TRBV7-9 to TRBJ2-7; 12 nucleotides line up with TRBD2. The CDR3 loop spans 15 amino acids. Germline V CDR1 and CDR2: SEHNR, FQNEAQ (reference sequence). The ends lost 2 bases at V and 7 bases at J; junction bases unmatched: 6. The DNA of the CDR3 is TGTGCCAGCAGCTTACCGGGACTAGCGGGTTTGGAGCAGTACTTC. This codes for CASSLPGLAGLEQYF.

CDR3 in amino acids: CASSSPANTEAFF. CDR3 DNA sequence: TGTGCCAGCAGCTCGCCTGCGAACACTGAAGCTTTCTTT. The chain recombines TRBV7-9 with TRBJ1-1; D gene uncertain. Germline V gene lookup returns CDR1 SEHNR and CDR2 FQNEAQ (reference sequence). V shed 4 bases and J shed 1 base, with 7 bases lying between them. This CDR3 contains 13 residues. The full variable domain, its missing parts supplied by reference TRBV7-9 and TRBJ1-1, is DTGVSQNPRHKITKRGQNVTFRCDPISEHNRLYWYRQTLGQGPEFLTYFQNEAQLEKSRLLSDRFSAERPKGSFSTLEIQRTEQGDSAMYLCASSSPANTEAFFGQGTRLTVV.

Turning to this clonotype: With a much larger clone just one base away, this may be a read error. The chain recombines TRBV7-2 with TRBJ2-7; 9 nucleotides align to TRBD1. Germline V gene lookup returns CDR1 SGHTA and CDR2 FQGNSA. The CDR3 has 14 amino acids. The junction had 6 bases not matched to a gene; V was cut back by 3 bases and J by 6 bases. The CDR3 loop reads CASSFVQGAAEQYF. For the CDR3, the DNA is TGTGCCAGCAGCTTCGTACAGGGGGCAGCCGAGCAGTACTTC.

This chain uses TRBV11-2 with TRBJ2-7; no reliable D call. V was trimmed by 1 base and J by 6 bases, leaving 10 bases between them. The germline gives CDR1 SGHAT, CDR2 FQNNGV. The CDR3 extends over 13 amino acids. The chain's CDR3 is CASSLVRLLEQYF. CDR3 nucleotide sequence: TGTGCCAGCAGCTTAGTACGGCTGCTCGAGCAGTACTTC. The whole variable domain, remainder taken from reference TRBV11-2 and TRBJ2-7, is EAGVAQSPRYKIIEKRQSVAFWCNPISGHATLYWYQQILGQGPKLLIQFQNNGVVDDSQLPKDRFSAERLKGVDSTLKIQPAKLEDSAVYLCASSLVRLLEQYFGPGTRLTVT.

This sequence joins TRBV7-8 and TRBJ1-2, with TRBD1 matching 8 bases. This CDR3 is 14 amino acids long. Germline values: CDR1 SGHVS, CDR2 FQNEAQ. V dropped 4 bases and J dropped 7; count of bases not matched to a gene: 8. In DNA form, the CDR3 reads TGTGCCAGCAGCTCAGAGACAGGGGTCCCTGGCTACACCTTC. Translated, it gives CASSSETGVPGYTF.

This chain uses TRBV29-1 with TRBJ2-7; perhaps TRBD1 as D (6 bases). The germline CDR1 and CDR2 sequences are SQVTM and ANQGSEA. This CDR3 is built from 18 residues. The V end was cut by 5 bases, the J end by 5 bases, with 31 bases between. CDR3 amino acids: CSVLGARQLRGQSDEQYF. In nucleotides, the CDR3 is TGCAGCGTTTTAGGGGCAAGACAACTGCGCGGACAGTCCGACGAGCAGTACTTC.

The chain links TRBV2 to TRBJ1-2; no clear D gene. This CDR3 is built from 15 residues. Germline assignment: CDR1 SNHLY and CDR2 FYNNEI. The CDR3 DNA is TGTGCTAGTGGTTACATAGGCAGTCGAGACTATGGCTACACCTTC. Encoded protein: CASGYIGSRDYGYTF. Using reference TRBV2 and TRBJ1-2 for the parts outside the CDR3, the full variable domain is EPEVTQTPSHQVTQMGQEVILRCVPISNHLYFYWYRQILGQKVEFLVSFYNNEISEKSEIFDDQFSVERPDGSNFTLKIRSTKLEDSAMYFCASGYIGSRDYGYTFGSGTRLTVV.